The clone carrying this T cell receptor (beta chain) was counted a single time. Its antigen is unknown. Each of the donors had approximately 10 milliliters of peripheral blood drawn into EDTA-treated Vacutainer tubes. Alongside a J-beta primer mix, a sample-barcoded 5' primer served in a second PCR lasting roughly 7 to 11 cycles. Tags on each cDNA molecule came from a template-switch adaptor with 12 random nucleotides. Every sample gave at least 3 million paired-end reads containing CDR3. MiXCR, applied by TCRdb to the 5' RACE reads, yields one record per CDR3 protein. Seen here are hundreds of thousands of distinct CDR3 sequences, less than 80% observed once, and the top ten hold roughly 25%. V was trimmed by 1 base and J by 2 bases, leaving 20 bases between them. This CDR3 is 18 amino acids long. CDR1 is SGHTA, CDR2 FQGNSA, per germline. The data were obtained in a study of blood T cells in healthy people across ages. General study results and limits: Among long-lived donors, naive CD4+ cells were more numerous and diversity higher than in aged donors.

This TCR came from a man aged 25 to 40 in good health. This sequence joins TRBV7-2 and TRBJ2-5; D may be TRBD2 (7 bases). Sequencing was performed on blood. In nucleotides, the CDR3 is TGTGCCAGCAGCTTAGGTTTAGGGGGGGGCAGAAATCAAGAGACCCAGTACTTC. Translated: CASSLGLGGGRNQETQYF.